This TCR beta chain originates from a study of shared clonotypes between healthy human individuals. Losses at the gene ends were 5 bases for V and 4 bases for J; bases not matched to a gene: 9. The CDR3 has 15 residues. Germline V gives CDR1 SGHAT, CDR2 FQNNGV. The protocol was immunoSEQ multiplex PCR, while the TCRdb copy is restricted to in-frame clones and leaves out a portion. The table has 550,000 to 800,000 clones, about nine tenths seen once. The chain recombines TRBV11-2 with TRBJ2-5; TRBD2 aligns across 8 bases. The receptor was isolated from a man between 18 and 29 years old in good health. Some clones in this sample may be carry-over from other donors' samples. The specimen was memory CD8+ T cells from PBMCs. As for subset: CD45RO+ cells pooled with CCR7-negative TemRA cells. The chain's CDR3 is CASSHAAGVGETQYF. The CDR3 nucleotides are TGTGCCAGCAGCCATGCAGCGGGAGTGGGAGAGACCCAGTACTTC. Supplemented by reference TRBV11-2 and TRBJ2-5, the full variable domain reads EAGVAQSPRYKIIEKRQSVAFWCNPISGHATLYWYQQILGQGPKLLIQFQNNGVVDDSQLPKDRFSAERLKGVDSTLKIQPAKLEDSAVYLCASSHAAGVGETQYFGPGTRLLVL.